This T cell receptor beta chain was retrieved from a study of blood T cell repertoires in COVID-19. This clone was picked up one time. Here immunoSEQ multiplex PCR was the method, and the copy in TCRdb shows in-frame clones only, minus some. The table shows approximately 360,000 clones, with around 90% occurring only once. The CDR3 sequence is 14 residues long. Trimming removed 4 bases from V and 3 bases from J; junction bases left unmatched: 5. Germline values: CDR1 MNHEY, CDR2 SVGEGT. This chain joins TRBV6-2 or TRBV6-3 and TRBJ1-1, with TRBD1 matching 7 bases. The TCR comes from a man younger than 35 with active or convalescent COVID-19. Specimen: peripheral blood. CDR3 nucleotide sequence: TGTGCCAGCAGTTCGGGACAGCCACACACTGAAGCTTTCTTT. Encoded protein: CASSSGQPHTEAFF.